One sample yielded the 7 T cell receptor beta chains listed below, sequenced in a study of shared clonotypes between healthy human individuals. Produced via immunoSEQ multiplex PCR; TCRdb's table is partial and in-frame only. Of over 400,000 clones in the sample, approximately 80% were seen once. Material: PBMCs. The receptors come from a woman aged 40 to 55 in good health. Some clones in this sample may be carry-over from other donors' samples.

The genes are TRBV7-6 and TRBJ2-5; D is ambiguous. This CDR3 has 15 residues. CDR1 is SGHVS and CDR2 is FNYEAQ in the germline V gene. The V end lost 5 bases, the J end lost 1 base, and 14 bases lay between the germline ends. Here the CDR3 reads CASSTLFRSQETQYF. The DNA of the CDR3 is TGTGCCAGCAGCACCCTCTTCAGGAGCCAAGAGACCCAGTACTTC.

This clone appeared many times. CDR3: CASSPSGRARSYGYTF. For the CDR3, the DNA is TGTGCCAGCAGCCCAAGCGGCAGGGCGAGGAGCTATGGCTACACCTTC. The chain links TRBV5-6 to TRBJ1-2; D may be TRBD1 (5 bases). Germline CDR1 is SGHDT and CDR2 is YYEEEE. V lost 4 bases and J 4 bases, leaving 20 bases between the germline ends. The CDR3 consists of 16 residues.

The count of this clone is one. The rearrangement uses TRBV7-8 and TRBJ1-5; perhaps TRBD1 as D (5 bases). Between the trimmed V and J ends, which lost 7 bases and 4 bases, there was a span of 14 bases. In germline, CDR1 is SGHVS, CDR2 FQNEAQ. This CDR3 has 14 residues. The DNA for the CDR3 is TGTGCCAGCAAACCCAGGGAGGCAAATCAGCCCCAGCATTTT. It encodes CASKPREANQPQHF.

The rearrangement links TRBV29-1 to TRBJ1-1; D gene ambiguous. CDR1 and CDR2 (germline): SQVTM, ANQGSEA. V was shortened by 5 bases and J by 5 bases, with 6 bases between the two germline ends. The CDR3 is made up of 10 amino acids. The CDR3 DNA follows: TGCAGCGTTCGTCAGACTGAAGCTTTCTTT. Its protein product is CSVRQTEAFF.

This chain uses TRBV14 with TRBJ2-7; tentative D call: TRBD2 (5 bases). From germline, CDR1 is SGHDN and CDR2 FVKESK. The length of the CDR3 is 16 residues. The ends were cut back, 7 bases at V and 6 bases at J, with 25 bases in the middle. Here the CDR3 DNA reads TGTGCCAGCACCACCTACCATTCCGGGAACCCGGCCGAGCAGTACTTC. The encoded protein is CASTTYHSGNPAEQYF.

This chain joins TRBV21-1 and TRBJ2-2; TRBD2, the table's D call, lacks a check against the DNA. TRBV21-1 is classified as a pseudogene. This CDR3 has 15 amino acids. CDR3 nucleotides: TGTGCCAGCAGCAAACCCGCGAACTACACCGGGGAGCTGTTTTTT. Translation: CASSKPANYTGELFF.

This clone occurred once. The CDR3 is CASSLVGRELFF. CDR3 DNA: TGTGCCAGCAGCTTAGTGGGAAGGGAGCTGTTTTTT. The chain carries TRBV7-3 and TRBJ2-2; D is uncertain. In germline, CDR1 is SGHTA, CDR2 FQGTGA. V lost 2 bases and J 9 bases, leaving 7 bases between the germline ends. CDR3 size: 12 residues. Full variable domain (rest looked up from reference TRBV7-3 and TRBJ2-2): GAGVSQTPSNKVTEKGKYVELRCDPISGHTALYWYRQSLGQGPEFLIYFQGTGAADDSGLPNDRFFAVRPEGSVSTLKIQRTERGDSAVYLCASSLVGRELFFGEGSRLTVL.